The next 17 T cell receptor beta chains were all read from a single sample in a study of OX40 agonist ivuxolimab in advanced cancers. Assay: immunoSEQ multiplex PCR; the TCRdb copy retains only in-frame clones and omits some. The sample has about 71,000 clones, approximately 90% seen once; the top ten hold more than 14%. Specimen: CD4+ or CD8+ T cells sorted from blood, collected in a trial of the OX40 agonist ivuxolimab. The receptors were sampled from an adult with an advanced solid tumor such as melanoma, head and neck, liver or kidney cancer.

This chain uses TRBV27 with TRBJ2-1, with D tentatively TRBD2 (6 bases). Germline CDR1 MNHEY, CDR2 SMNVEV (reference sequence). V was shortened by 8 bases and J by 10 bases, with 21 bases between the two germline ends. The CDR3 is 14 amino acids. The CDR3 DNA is TGTGCCAGCGCCGCCTTGGGGACTGGGAGGGAGCAGTTCTTC. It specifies CASAALGTGREQFF.

The CDR3 region has the DNA TGTGCCAGTAGTACCTATGGGGGCTTTAATGAGCAGTTCTTC. The encoded protein is CASSTYGGFNEQFF. The V and J genes are TRBV19 and TRBJ2-1; D perhaps matches TRBD1 (6 bases). Trimming cost V 4 bases and J 7 bases, with 14 bases left between them. The CDR3 has 14 amino acids. The germline V gene encodes CDR1 LNHDA and CDR2 SQIVND (reference sequence). The complete variable domain, with remaining parts taken from reference TRBV19 and TRBJ2-1, reads DGGITQSPKYLFRKEGQNVTLSCEQNLNHDAMYWYRQDPGQGLRLIYYSQIVNDFQKGDIAEGYSVSREKKESFPLTVTSAQKNPTAFYLCASSTYGGFNEQFFGPGTRLTVL.

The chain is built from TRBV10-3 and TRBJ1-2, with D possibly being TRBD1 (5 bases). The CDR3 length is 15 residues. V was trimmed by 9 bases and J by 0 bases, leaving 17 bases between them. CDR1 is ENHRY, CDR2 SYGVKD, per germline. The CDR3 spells CAISGGDFANYGYTF. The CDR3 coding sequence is TGTGCCATTTCTGGGGGGGACTTCGCTAACTATGGCTACACCTTC.

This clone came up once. The CDR3 protein is CARYYNEQFF. The CDR3 DNA is TGTGCCAGATATTACAATGAGCAGTTCTTC. The chain joins TRBV27 to TRBJ2-1; D unclear. Germline CDR1 MNHEY, CDR2 SMNVEV (reference sequence). Trimming pared 9 bases from V and 4 bases from J, leaving 4 bases between. The CDR3 spans 10 residues.

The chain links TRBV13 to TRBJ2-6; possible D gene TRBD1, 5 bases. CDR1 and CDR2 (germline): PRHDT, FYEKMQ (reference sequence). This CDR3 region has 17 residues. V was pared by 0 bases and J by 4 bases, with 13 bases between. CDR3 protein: CASSLGGEGSGANVLTF. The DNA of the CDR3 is TGTGCCAGCAGCTTAGGAGGGGAAGGGTCCGGGGCCAACGTCCTGACTTTC.

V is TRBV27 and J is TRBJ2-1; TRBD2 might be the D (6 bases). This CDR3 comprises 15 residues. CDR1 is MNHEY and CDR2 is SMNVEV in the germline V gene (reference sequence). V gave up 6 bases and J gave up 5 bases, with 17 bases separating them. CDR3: CASSSPSERNNEQFF. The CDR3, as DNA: TGTGCCAGCAGCTCACCTAGCGAACGTAACAATGAGCAGTTCTTC.

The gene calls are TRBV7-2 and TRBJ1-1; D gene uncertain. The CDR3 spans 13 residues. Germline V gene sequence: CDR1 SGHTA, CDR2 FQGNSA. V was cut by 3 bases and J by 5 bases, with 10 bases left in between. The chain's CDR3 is CASSFGEATEAFF. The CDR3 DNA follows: TGTGCCAGCAGCTTTGGGGAGGCTACTGAAGCTTTCTTT.

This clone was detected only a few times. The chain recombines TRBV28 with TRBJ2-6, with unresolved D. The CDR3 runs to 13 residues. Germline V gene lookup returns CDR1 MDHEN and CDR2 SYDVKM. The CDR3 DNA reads TGTCCTTCTCAGGTAGGTGGGGCCAACGTCCTGACTTTC. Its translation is CPSQVGGANVLTF. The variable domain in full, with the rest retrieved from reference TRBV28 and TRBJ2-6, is DVKVTQSSRYLVKRTGEKVFLECVQDMDHENMFWYRQDPGLGLRLIYFSYDVKMKEKGDIPEGYSVSREKKERFSLILESASTNQTSMYLCPSQVGGANVLTFGAGSRLTVL.

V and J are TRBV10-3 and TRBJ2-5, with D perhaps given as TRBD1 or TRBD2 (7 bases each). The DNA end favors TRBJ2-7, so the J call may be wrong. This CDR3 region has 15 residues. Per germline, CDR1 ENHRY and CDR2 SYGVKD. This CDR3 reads CAISEGGDSGVEQYF. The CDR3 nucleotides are TGTGCCATCAGTGAGGGGGGGGACAGCGGCGTCGAGCAGTACTTC.

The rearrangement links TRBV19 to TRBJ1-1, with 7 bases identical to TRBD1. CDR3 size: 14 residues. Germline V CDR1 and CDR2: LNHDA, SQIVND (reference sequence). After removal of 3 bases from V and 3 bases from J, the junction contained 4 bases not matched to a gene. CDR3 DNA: TGTGCCAGTAGTATCGGCCAGGGGGACACTGAAGCTTTCTTT. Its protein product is CASSIGQGDTEAFF.

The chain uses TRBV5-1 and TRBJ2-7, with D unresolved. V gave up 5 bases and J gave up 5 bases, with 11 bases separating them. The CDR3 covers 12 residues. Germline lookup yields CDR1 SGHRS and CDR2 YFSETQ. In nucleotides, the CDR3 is TGCGCCAGCAGGTTCTCCGTCCACGAGCAGTACTTC. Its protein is CASRFSVHEQYF.

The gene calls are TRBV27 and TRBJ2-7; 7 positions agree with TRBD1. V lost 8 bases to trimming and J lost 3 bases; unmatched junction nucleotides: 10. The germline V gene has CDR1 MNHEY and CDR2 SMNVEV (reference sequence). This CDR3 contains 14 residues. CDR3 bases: TGTGCCAGCGGTTACTCAAGACAGGGCTACGAGCAGTACTTC. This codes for CASGYSRQGYEQYF.

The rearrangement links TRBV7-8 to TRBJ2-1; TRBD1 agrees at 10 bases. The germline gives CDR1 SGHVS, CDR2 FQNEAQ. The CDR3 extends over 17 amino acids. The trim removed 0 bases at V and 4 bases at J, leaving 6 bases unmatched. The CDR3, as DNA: TGTGCCAGCAGCTTAGCGGGGGACAGGGGTGCGTACAATGAGCAGTTCTTC. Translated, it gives CASSLAGDRGAYNEQFF.

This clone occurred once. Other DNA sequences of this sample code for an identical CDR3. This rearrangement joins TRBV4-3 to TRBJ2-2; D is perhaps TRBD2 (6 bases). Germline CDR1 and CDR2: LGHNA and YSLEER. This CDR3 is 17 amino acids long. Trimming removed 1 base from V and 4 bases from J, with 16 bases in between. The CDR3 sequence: CASSQVGSSGLTGELFF. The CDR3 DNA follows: TGCGCCAGCAGCCAAGTGGGTAGCAGCGGGCTCACCGGGGAGCTGTTTTTT.

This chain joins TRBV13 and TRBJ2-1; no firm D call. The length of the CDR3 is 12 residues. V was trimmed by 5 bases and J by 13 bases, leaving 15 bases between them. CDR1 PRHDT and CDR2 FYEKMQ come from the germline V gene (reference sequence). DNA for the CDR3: TGTGCCAGCAGCCCCGATCTGGGGAAACAGTTCTTC. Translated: CASSPDLGKQFF.

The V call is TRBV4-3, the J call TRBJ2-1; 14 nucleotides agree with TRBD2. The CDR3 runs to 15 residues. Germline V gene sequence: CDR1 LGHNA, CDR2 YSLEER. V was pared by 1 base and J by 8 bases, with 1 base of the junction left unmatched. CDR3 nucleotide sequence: TGCGCCAGCAGCCAAGCGACTAGCGGGAGGGATGAGCAGTTCTTC. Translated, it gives CASSQATSGRDEQFF.

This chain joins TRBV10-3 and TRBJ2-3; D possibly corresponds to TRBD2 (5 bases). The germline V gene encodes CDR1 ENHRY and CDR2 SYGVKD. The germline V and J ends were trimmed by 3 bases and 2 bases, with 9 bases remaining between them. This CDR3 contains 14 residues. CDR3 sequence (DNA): TGTGCCATCAGTGAACCGGACTTCACAGATACGCAGTATTTT. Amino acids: CAISEPDFTDTQYF.